Listed below are T cell receptor beta chains from one sample, sequenced in a study of OX40 agonist ivuxolimab in advanced cancers. The protocol was immunoSEQ multiplex PCR, while the TCRdb copy is restricted to in-frame clones and leaves out a portion. The table has around 57,000 clones, 70% to 85% seen once. The source was CD4+ or CD8+ T cells sorted from blood, collected in a trial of the OX40 agonist ivuxolimab. The source of these receptors is an adult with an advanced solid tumor such as melanoma, head and neck, liver or kidney cancer. Each CDR3 is given with its conserved first and last residue. A D gene is named only where the DNA matches it firmly. A clone size is listed for some rows: how often the clone was seen (once, few, many), or a class if it is expanded.

d_gene	abundance	v_gene	j_gene	CDR3aa	CDR3nt
TRBD1	NA	TRBV6-6	TRBJ1-6	CASSQTGGASPLHF	TGTGCCAGCAGTCAGACAGGGGGGGCGTCACCCCTCCACTTT
NA	NA	TRBV18	TRBJ1-1	CASSPNKKGTEAFF	TGTGCCAGCTCACCAAATAAAAAGGGGACTGAAGCTTTCTTT
NA	NA	TRBV5-1	TRBJ2-5	CASSLQETQYF	TGCGCCAGCAGCCTACAAGAGACCCAGTACTTC
TRBD1	NA	TRBV6-5	TRBJ2-3	CASRGTGVTDTQYF	TGTGCCAGCAGAGGGACAGGGGTCACAGATACGCAGTATTTT
NA	once	TRBV19	TRBJ1-5	CASSIGGGDDNQPQHF	TGTGCCAGTAGTATAGGGGGGGGTGACGACAATCAGCCCCAGCATTTT
NA	once	TRBV19	TRBJ1-1	CASSLVQPTEAFF	TGTGCCAGTAGTCTGGTCCAGCCCACTGAAGCTTTCTTT
NA	NA	TRBV19	TRBJ2-2	CASSMRASVSGELFF	TGTGCCAGTAGTATGAGGGCGTCGGTATCCGGGGAGCTGTTTTTT
TRBD1	NA	TRBV6-1	TRBJ1-5	CASNTGGGRQPQHF	TGTGCCAGTAATACAGGGGGCGGAAGACAGCCCCAGCATTTT
NA	NA	TRBV27	TRBJ1-3	CASRTQGTGNTIYF	TGTGCCAGCCGAACTCAGGGGACCGGAAACACCATATATTTT
NA	NA	TRBV28	TRBJ2-2	CASSLRSTGELFF	TGTGCCAGCAGTTTACGGAGCACCGGGGAGCTGTTTTTT
NA	NA	TRBV6-5	TRBJ1-2	CASSYSRTQGYTF	TGTGCCAGCAGTTACTCACGCACTCAGGGCTACACCTTC
NA	NA	TRBV6-1	TRBJ2-3	CASSEDQGGRDTQYF	TGTGCCAGCAGTGAAGACCAGGGCGGCAGAGATACGCAGTATTTT
NA	NA	TRBV5-1	TRBJ2-5	CASSLEGAGLVTQYF	TGCGCCAGCAGCTTGGAGGGTGCGGGATTGGTGACCCAGTACTTC
NA	NA	TRBV9	TRBJ1-4	CASSRAGSFAGATNEKLFF	TGTGCCAGCAGCCGCGCAGGGAGTTTCGCGGGGGCAACTAATGAAAAACTGTTTTTT
NA	few	TRBV18	TRBJ1-6	CASSPGLDNSPLHF	TGTGCCAGCTCACCAGGGCTGGATAATTCACCCCTCCACTTT
NA	NA	TRBV5-1	TRBJ2-3	CASSPLGRSTDTQYF	TGCGCCAGCAGCCCTCTTGGGCGCAGCACAGATACGCAGTATTTT
NA	NA	TRBV5-6	TRBJ1-6	CASSGVNSPLHF	TGTGCCAGCAGCGGCGTAAACTCACCCCTCCACTTT